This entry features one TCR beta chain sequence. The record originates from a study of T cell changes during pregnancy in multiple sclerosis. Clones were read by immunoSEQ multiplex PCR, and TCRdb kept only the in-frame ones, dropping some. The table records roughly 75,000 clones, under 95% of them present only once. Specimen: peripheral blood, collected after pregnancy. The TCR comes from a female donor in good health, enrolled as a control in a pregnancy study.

CDR3 coding DNA: TGTGCCAGCAGGCGAGGGGGGGAGGGCACAGATACGCAGTATTTT. This gives the protein CASRRGGEGTDTQYF. The chain carries TRBV6-6 and TRBJ2-3; D possibly corresponds to TRBD2 (7 bases). The ends were cut back, 6 bases at V and 1 base at J, with 14 bases in the middle. The CDR3 is 15 amino acids. Germline V lookup: CDR1 MNHNY, CDR2 SVGAGI (reference sequence).